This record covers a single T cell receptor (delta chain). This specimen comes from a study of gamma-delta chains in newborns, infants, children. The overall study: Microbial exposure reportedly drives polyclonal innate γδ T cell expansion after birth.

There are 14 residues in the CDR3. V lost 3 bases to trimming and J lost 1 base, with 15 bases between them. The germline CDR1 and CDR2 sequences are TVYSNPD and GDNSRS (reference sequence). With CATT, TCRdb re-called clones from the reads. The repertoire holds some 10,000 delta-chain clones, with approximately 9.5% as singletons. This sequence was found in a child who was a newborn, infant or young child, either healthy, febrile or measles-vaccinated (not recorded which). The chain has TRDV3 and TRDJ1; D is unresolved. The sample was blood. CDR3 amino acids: CAFYSQISTDKLIF. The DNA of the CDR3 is TGTGCCTTCTACTCCCAGATAAGCACCGATAAACTCATCTTT.